Presented here are 31 T cell receptor delta chains from one specimen sequenced in a study of γδ T cells in repeated Plasmodium falciparum infection. Gammadelta T cells were flow-sorted from PBMC into Vgamma9/Vdelta2+ and Vdelta2-negative populations for bulk analysis. TCRdb re-identified clones in the multiplex PCR reads via CATT. The sample has 80,000 to 95,000 delta-chain clones; 1.4% are singletons. What was sequenced was gamma-delta T cells from blood. The receptor set was obtained from a pool of human donors (malaria-infected and uninfected, not separated).

As to this clone: One base separates it from a far larger clone, so it is likely a read error. The same CDR3 arises from other DNA sequences in this sample as well. J gene calling gave no result, while the V gene is TRDV1; the table's D call of TRDD3 was not tested on the DNA. The CDR3 has 15 residues. Germline V gene lookup returns CDR1 TSWWSYY and CDR2 QGS. CDR3 loop: CALGELHKYTDKLIF. CDR3 nucleotides: TGTGCTCTTGGGGAACTTCATAAGTACACCGATAAACTCATCTTC.

This clone has more than one count but fewer than ten. TCRdb's protein, taken from a much larger clone, differs from this DNA's translation at residue 9, likely owing to a read error; the protein displayed comes from the DNA. The rearrangement uses TRDV3 and TRDJ1; possible D gene TRDD2, 5 bases. Trimming stripped 3 bases from V and 7 bases from J, with 24 bases between. This CDR3 contains 15 residues. Germline assignment: CDR1 TVYSNPD and CDR2 GDNSRS (reference sequence). The CDR3 loop reads CALVLPPGFRGKLIF. The CDR3 DNA follows: TGTGCCTTAGTTCTTCCCCCGGGGTTTAGGGGTAAACTCATCTTT.

With regard to this clone: The TCRdb protein comes from a much larger clone and disagrees with this DNA's translation at residue 3, likely due to a read error; the protein given here is derived from the DNA. V usage is TRDV2 and J usage is TRDJ3; tentative D call: TRDD1 (5 bases). The J gene, not given by TCRdb, was assigned here from a germline match of the nucleotide sequence. This CDR3 has 19 amino acids. Germline loops: CDR1 GEAIGNYY, CDR2 EKD. The CDR3 spells CAYDTPLRNSSWDTRQMFF. DNA of the CDR3: TGTGCCTATGACACACCACTGAGGAATAGCTCCTGGGACACCCGACAGATGTTTTTC.

In this sample, this clone turned up a few times. The TCRdb protein comes from a much larger clone and disagrees with this DNA's translation at residue 14, likely due to a read error; the protein given here is derived from the DNA. The V call is TRDV1, the J call TRDJ1; 9 nucleotides align to TRDD3. As TCRdb names no J gene, one was assigned here on the basis of a DNA match to germline. J was trimmed by 9 bases and V by 1 base; bases with no gene match: 24. This CDR3 contains 20 residues. Per germline, CDR1 TSWWSYY and CDR2 QGS. The CDR3 DNA is TGTGCTCTTGGGGAACCTTCCCAACCTCCCCTGGGGGATGCCGGGGCAGAACTCATCTTT. Residues: CALGEPSQPPLGDAGAELIF.

This clone has just a few counts. TCRdb attributes to this sequence the protein of a much larger clone, which differs from the DNA translation at residue 18; a read error is likely, and the protein displayed is translated from the DNA. The chain uses TRDV1 and TRDJ1; 13 bases map to TRDD3. TCRdb does not report a J gene; here it was assigned by matching the DNA to germline references. Trimming cost V 1 base and J 8 bases; bases outside gene matches: 25. CDR3 length: 22 residues. Looked up from germline, CDR1 is TSWWSYY and CDR2 is QGS. CDR3 DNA sequence: TGTGCTCTTGGGGAACCGGAGTTCCTCTCCCCGTACTGGGGGATACGCGCACCCAAACTCATCTTT. Protein product: CALGEPEFLSPYWGIRAPKLIF.

On this clone: The TCRdb record carries a much larger clone's protein, which differs from this DNA's translation at residue 19; a read error is the likely cause, and the protein listed here is the DNA translation. V is TRDV1 and J is TRDJ1; 9 nucleotides match TRDD3. TCRdb lists no J gene, so it was determined here by aligning the DNA to germline. The CDR3 spans 25 residues. V was clipped by 1 base and J by 1 base; unmatched bases: 31. Germline CDR1 TSWWSYY, CDR2 QGS. Written as DNA, the CDR3 is TGTGCTCTTGGGGAACCCGATCCTCGCCCCAGTACTGGGGGACCACACTCCCCCTGCACCGATAAACTCATCTTT. This gives the protein CALGEPDPRPSTGGPHSPCTDKLIF.

Turning to this clone: TCRdb's protein, taken from a much larger clone, differs from this DNA's translation at residue 17, likely owing to a read error; the protein displayed comes from the DNA. The chain uses TRDV1 and TRDJ1, with 9 nucleotides matching TRDD3. After removal of 2 bases from V and 3 bases from J, the junction contained 25 bases not matched to a gene. The V gene's germline CDR1 is TSWWSYY and CDR2 QGS. The CDR3 is made up of 22 amino acids. This CDR3 is CALGESSRYWGTRTLHSDKLIF. The CDR3 DNA is TGTGCTCTTGGGGAATCGTCCCGGTACTGGGGGACTCGGACCCTCCACTCCGATAAACTCATCTTT.

This clone was seen only a few times. The mismatch at residue 17 between this DNA's translation and the TCRdb protein of a much larger clone likely reflects a read error; the protein shown is translated from the DNA. CDR3 residues: CALGELSLRTGGLKGTNKLIF. CDR3 DNA sequence: TGTGCTCTTGGGGAACTATCGCTTCGTACTGGGGGATTGAAGGGCACCAATAAACTCATCTTT. This sequence joins TRDV1 and TRDJ1, with 10 bases fitting TRDD3. No J gene is reported in TCRdb; it was inferred here by comparing the DNA with germline. The CDR3 spans 21 residues. Per germline, CDR1 TSWWSYY and CDR2 QGS.

In its sample, this clone was seen a few times. TCRdb lists the protein of a much larger clone for this DNA, which differs at residue 6, so this is likely a read error; the protein given here is translated from the DNA itself. The gene calls are TRDV2 and TRDJ1, with 8 bases that match TRDD3. CDR1 is GEAIGNYY, CDR2 EKD, per germline. V was clipped by 3 bases and J by 0 bases; unmatched bases: 20. The length of the CDR3 is 20 residues. The CDR3 is CACDPAETGGPLLYTDKLIF. For the CDR3, the DNA is TGTGCCTGTGACCCGGCAGAGACTGGGGGCCCCCTTCTGTACACCGATAAACTCATCTTT.

This clone was counted a few times. The protein TCRdb gives is from a much larger clone and does not agree with this DNA's translation at residue 3, likely a read error; the protein shown here comes from the DNA. This sequence joins TRDV1 and TRDJ1, with D possibly TRDD3 on 6 matching bases. In the absence of a J gene in TCRdb, the DNA was matched to germline to assign it here. CDR1 and CDR2 from the germline V gene are TSWWSYY and QGS. The CDR3 runs 14 residues. In DNA form, the CDR3 reads TGTGCTCCTGGGGAACCTTCGTACACCGATAAACTCATCTTT. This sequence encodes CAPGEPSYTDKLIF.

About this clone itself: The mismatch at residue 14 between this DNA's translation and the TCRdb protein of a much larger clone likely reflects a read error; the protein shown is translated from the DNA. The V and J genes are TRDV2 and TRDJ1; 7 nucleotides match TRDD3. TCRdb does not report a J gene; here it was assigned by matching the DNA to germline references. The V gene's germline CDR1 is GEAIGNYY and CDR2 EKD. The CDR3 length is 18 residues. CDR3 nucleotide sequence: TGTGCCTGTGACACCGGGGCCGGGGGATTCGTCGGCACCGTTAAACTCATCTTT. This translates into CACDTGAGGFVGTVKLIF.

This clone was seen many times. CDR3 DNA sequence: TGTGCTCTTGGGGAAGATTTTCATACCTGGGGGACGATCTCCTGGGACACCCGACAGATGTTTTTC. Its translation: CALGEDFHTWGTISWDTRQMFF. This chain connects TRDV1 to TRDJ3; TRDD3 aligns across 8 bases. Germline matching of the DNA provided the J gene here, since TCRdb leaves it blank. This CDR3 spans 22 amino acids. The junction had 15 bases not matched to a gene; V was cut back by 2 bases and J by 0 bases. The germline CDR1 and CDR2 sequences are TSWWSYY and QGS.

Concerning this clone itself: A read error likely explains this, since a far larger clone differs by one base. At the DNA level, this CDR3 is encoded by other sequences in the same sample as well. The rearrangement joins TRDV1 to TRDJ2; 12 bases map to TRDD3. No J gene is reported in TCRdb; it was inferred here by comparing the DNA with germline. Germline CDR1 is TSWWSYY and CDR2 is QGS. This CDR3 spans 25 amino acids. V shed 9 bases, J shed 0 bases, and the junction held 32 bases outside the gene matches. As DNA, the CDR3 is TGTGCTCTCGGGCCCCGCCTTGATACTACTGGGGGATACCTTACCCTCCCTGCTTTGACAGCACAACTCTTCTTT. Its translation is CALGPRLDTTGGYLTLPALTAQLFF.

This clone was observed a handful of times. A read error likely explains why the TCRdb protein, taken from a much larger clone, differs from this DNA's translation at residue 5; the protein shown is translated from the DNA. V usage is TRDV1 and J usage is TRDJ1; TRDD3 is a possible D gene (5 bases). No J segment appears in TCRdb, so it was assigned here by matching the sequence to germline. CDR3 length: 23 amino acids. With 6 bases removed from V and 0 bases from J, the gap between germline ends came to 38 bases. From germline, CDR1 is TSWWSYY and CDR2 QGS. In nucleotides, the CDR3 is TGTGCTCTTGGCCCCAACCTGGAGGTGGGGACTCTTCACGAGGGGGGCTACACCGATAAACTCATCTTT. Translating it yields CALGPNLEVGTLHEGGYTDKLIF.

This clone has just a few counts. TCRdb attributes to this sequence the protein of a much larger clone, which differs from the DNA translation at residues 5 and 10; a read error is likely, and the protein displayed is translated from the DNA. The chain carries TRDV3 and TRDJ1; 7 nucleotides match TRDD3. The CDR3 length is 16 residues. Germline V gene sequence: CDR1 TVYSNPD, CDR2 GDNSRS (reference sequence). After removal of 5 bases from V and 5 bases from J, the junction contained 20 bases not matched to a gene. CDR3: CAVFELRGDSLDKLIF. The CDR3 nucleotides read TGTGCCGTTTTTGAACTTCGGGGGGATTCCCTTGATAAACTCATCTTT.

In this sample, this clone turned up a few times. TCRdb records a much larger clone's protein for this DNA, with a difference at residue 10 that likely arises from a read error; the protein given is the translation of the DNA. The CDR3 bases are TGTGCCTGTGATGTACTGGGGGATAGCACCTGGGACACCCGACAGATGTTTTTC. This gives the protein CACDVLGDSTWDTRQMFF. This sequence joins TRDV2 and TRDJ3; 11 bases match TRDD3. The J gene, absent from TCRdb, was called here by matching the DNA to germline. Germline V gene lookup returns CDR1 GEAIGNYY and CDR2 EKD. The CDR3 consists of 18 residues. V dropped 4 bases and J dropped 2; count of bases not matched to a gene: 6.

On this clone: This DNA's translation differs at residue 12 from TCRdb's protein, which comes from a much larger clone; a read error is likely, and the protein shown is translated from the DNA. The chain uses TRDV1 and TRDJ1, with D maybe TRDD2 (6 bases). Since TCRdb gives no J gene, matching the DNA to germline was used here to assign it. The CDR3 covers 22 residues. The germline V and J ends were trimmed by 1 base and 0 bases, with 30 bases remaining between them. CDR1 is TSWWSYY, CDR2 QGS, per germline. CDR3: CALGEPMGHPTEGRLYTDKLIF. The CDR3, as DNA: TGTGCTCTTGGGGAACCTATGGGCCATCCTACTGAGGGACGTCTGTACACCGATAAACTCATCTTT.

This clone was seen a handful of times. TCRdb shows a much larger clone's protein in place of this DNA's translation, and the two differ at residue 3, likely through a read error; the protein shown is translated from the DNA. The chain recombines TRDV2 with TRDJ1; possible D gene TRDD2, 5 bases. TCRdb offers no J gene call, so here the DNA was matched to germline to obtain one. Germline values: CDR1 GEAIGNYY, CDR2 EKD. The CDR3 has 18 amino acids. This CDR3 reads CARDSLPGYCIYTDKLIF. Here the CDR3 DNA reads TGTGCCCGTGACTCCCTACCCGGGTACTGCATCTACACCGATAAACTCATCTTT.

The sample holds many counts of this clone. TCRdb's protein does not match the DNA translation at residue 21; the protein provided is translated from the DNA. This sequence joins TRDV1 and TRDJ1; TRDD3 agrees at 8 bases. This CDR3 has 22 amino acids. Germline V lookup: CDR1 TSWWSYY, CDR2 QGS. CDR3 nucleotides: TGTGCTCTTGGGGAAGGTGTTACCCGGGGCCGACTGGGGGCTCCGTACACCGATAAACTCACCTTT. It encodes CALGEGVTRGRLGAPYTDKLTF.

The sample holds many counts of this clone. This chain links TRDV1 with TRDJ1, with D unresolved. Germline lookup yields CDR1 TSWWSYY and CDR2 QGS. The CDR3 is 21 amino acids. V lost 1 base to trimming and J lost 3 bases, with 30 bases between them. CDR3 sequence: CALGEPPPAIHRQNRSDKLIF. In DNA, the CDR3 is TGTGCTCTTGGGGAACCCCCTCCGGCCATACACCGTCAAAACCGTTCCGATAAACTCATCTTT.

This clone was seen repeatedly, ten times or more. The TCRdb protein comes from a much larger clone and disagrees with this DNA's translation at residue 11, likely due to a read error; the protein given here is derived from the DNA. This chain connects TRDV1 to TRDJ1, with D perhaps matching TRDD3 (6 bases). This CDR3 region has 18 residues. The V end was cut by 6 bases, the J end by 4 bases, with 27 bases between. The V gene's germline CDR1 is TSWWSYY and CDR2 QGS. The chain's CDR3 is CALGIHDHGGGTNDKLIF. The CDR3 bases are TGTGCTCTTGGTATTCACGACCATGGGGGGGGTACGAACGATAAACTCATCTTT.

This clone has at least ten counts. The chain links TRDV2 to TRDJ1; TRDD3 matches at 12 bases. The germline V gene has CDR1 GEAIGNYY and CDR2 EKD. The junction had 18 bases not matched to a gene; V was cut back by 3 bases and J by 5 bases. The CDR3 length is 19 residues. CDR3 DNA: TGTGCCTGTGACCCGCGGCTGGGGGATACGCGACCTCGGGGGGATAAACTCATCTTT. Amino acid sequence: CACDPRLGDTRPRGDKLIF.

Remarks on this clone: The protein recorded in TCRdb matches a much larger clone and deviates from this DNA's translation at residue 7, suggesting a read error; the protein here is obtained by translating the DNA. Other DNA sequences in the sample encode the same CDR3. The chain has TRDV2 and TRDJ1; 9 bases are a match to TRDD3. The J gene, left out of TCRdb, was set here by checking the DNA against germline. The CDR3 has 19 residues. Germline V gene sequence: CDR1 GEAIGNYY, CDR2 EKD. The CDR3 DNA reads TGTGCCTGCATTACGTACAGGGGGATACCCTCCCCGTACACCGGTAAACTCATCTTT. It is translated as CACITYRGIPSPYTGKLIF.

This clone was seen a few times. A read error likely explains why the TCRdb protein, taken from a much larger clone, differs from this DNA's translation at residue 17; the protein shown is translated from the DNA. The rearrangement uses TRDV1 and TRDJ1; 10 nucleotides align to TRDD3. Looked up from germline, CDR1 is TSWWSYY and CDR2 is QGS. The CDR3 loop spans 21 amino acids. CDR3 DNA sequence: TGTGCTCTTCATAGGGCTTCCTACGAAGGACTGGGGGATCCTTACACCAATAAACTCATCTTT. Encoded protein: CALHRASYEGLGDPYTNKLIF.

This clone was seen at least ten times. The J gene is TRDJ1, the V gene TRDV1, with 11 positions matching TRDD3. J was trimmed by 3 bases and V by 4 bases; bases with no gene match: 13. The germline CDR1 and CDR2 sequences are TSWWSYY and QGS. This CDR3 comprises 18 residues. CDR3 nucleotide sequence: TGTGCTCTTGGGGGGCCCCTACGTCTGGGGGATACTTCCGATAAACTCATCTTT. It encodes CALGGPLRLGDTSDKLIF.

This clone was recorded many times. TCRdb's listed protein matches a much larger clone and diverges from this DNA's translation at residue 7, likely through a read error; the protein shown comes from the DNA. V and J are TRDV2 and TRDJ1; the D gene is possibly TRDD3 (5 bases). The CDR3 has 20 residues. Germline V lookup: CDR1 GEAIGNYY, CDR2 EKD. V was shortened by 2 bases and J by 2 bases, with 29 bases between the two germline ends. CDR3 protein: CACDRRCWVTKGRTTDKLIF. For the CDR3, the DNA is TGTGCCTGTGACAGACGGTGCTGGGTCACCAAGGGGAGGACGACCGATAAACTCATCTTT.

Comment on this clone: TCRdb's entry gives the protein of a much larger clone, which mismatches this DNA's translation at residue 16, likely from a read error; the protein reported here is translated from the DNA. V is TRDV1 and J is TRDJ1, with 8 bases identical to TRDD3. The CDR3 is made up of 21 amino acids. J gave up 3 bases and V 3 bases, and 24 bases lay outside the gene matches. The germline CDR1 and CDR2 sequences are TSWWSYY and QGS. CDR3 in amino acids: CALGDGYRQGYGFYLADKLIF. The CDR3, as DNA: TGTGCTCTTGGGGATGGTTATAGACAGGGATACGGTTTTTATTTGGCCGATAAACTCATCTTT.

This clone was seen a few times. This sequence is one base from a far larger clone and is likely a read error. This sample also contains other DNA sequences that code for the same CDR3. The chain combines TRDV2 with TRDJ1, with TRDD3 identical over 7 bases. The J gene, missing from TCRdb, was assigned here through DNA to germline matching. CDR1 GEAIGNYY and CDR2 EKD come from the germline V gene. With V trimmed by 5 bases and J by 0 bases, 20 bases remained unmatched. The CDR3 runs 19 residues. CDR3 in DNA: TGTGCCTGTGGCAAGATCGCTTTTGGGGGACCCAAGTACACCGATAAACTCATCTTT. As protein: CACGKIAFGGPKYTDKLIF.

As for this clone: A far larger clone is one base from this, pointing to a likely read error. The same CDR3 arises from other DNA sequences in this sample as well. The J gene went uncalled, whereas the V gene is TRDV2; the table's D call of TRDD3 was not tested on the DNA. Germline V CDR1 and CDR2: GEAIGNYY, EKD. The CDR3 length is 15 residues. DNA of the CDR3: TGTGCCTGCCGAGTACTGGGGGATACGTCACCCCTCCCCTTCTTT. Translated: CACRVLGDTSPLPFF.

This clone was observed a few times. For the V gene the call is TRDV1; the J gene has no call; TRDD3 is the table's D call and was not checked against the DNA. There are 22 residues in the CDR3. Germline values: CDR1 TSWWSYY, CDR2 QGS. The CDR3 sequence is CALGEFPGHRMGDTWSTDKPIF. The DNA for the CDR3 is TGTGCTCTTGGGGAGTTCCCCGGACATCGTATGGGGGATACGTGGTCCACCGATAAACCCATCTTT.

This clone was observed a few times. The protein in TCRdb stems from a much larger clone and differs at residue 15 from this DNA's translation, likely a read error; here the protein is translated from the DNA. The rearrangement links TRDV2 to TRDJ1; 11 nucleotides match TRDD3. No J gene was available from TCRdb, and it was assigned here by a germline match of the DNA. The CDR3 runs 21 residues. Per germline, CDR1 GEAIGNYY and CDR2 EKD. The J segment lost 1 base and the V segment lost 0 bases, leaving 18 bases of the junction unmatched. The CDR3 region has the DNA TGTGCCTGTGACACCGTCTATGGGCCCATGGGGGATACGTTAGGCACCGATAAACTCATCTTT. Translated, it gives CACDTVYGPMGDTLGTDKLIF.